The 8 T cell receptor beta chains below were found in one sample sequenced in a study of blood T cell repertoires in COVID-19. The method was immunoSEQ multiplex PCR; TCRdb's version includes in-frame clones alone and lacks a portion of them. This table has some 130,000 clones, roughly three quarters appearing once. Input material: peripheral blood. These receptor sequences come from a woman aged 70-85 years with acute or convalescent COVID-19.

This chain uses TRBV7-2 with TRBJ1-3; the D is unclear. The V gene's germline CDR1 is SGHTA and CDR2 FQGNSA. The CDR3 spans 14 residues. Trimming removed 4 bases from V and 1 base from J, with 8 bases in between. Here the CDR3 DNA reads TGTGCCAGCAGCTCTGGAGGGTCTGGAAACACCATATATTTT. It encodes CASSSGGSGNTIYF.

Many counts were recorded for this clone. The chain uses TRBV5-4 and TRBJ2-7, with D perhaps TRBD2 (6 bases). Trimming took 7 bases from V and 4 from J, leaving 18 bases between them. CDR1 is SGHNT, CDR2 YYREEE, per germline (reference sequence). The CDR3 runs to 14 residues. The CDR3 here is CASAPGGFKYEQYF. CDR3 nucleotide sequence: TGTGCCAGCGCCCCCGGGGGATTTAAGTACGAGCAGTACTTC.

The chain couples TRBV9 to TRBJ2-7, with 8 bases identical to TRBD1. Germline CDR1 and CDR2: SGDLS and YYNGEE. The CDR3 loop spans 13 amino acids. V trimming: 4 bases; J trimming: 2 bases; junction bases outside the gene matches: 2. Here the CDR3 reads CASSPDRAYEQYF. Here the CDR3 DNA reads TGTGCCAGCAGCCCGGACAGGGCCTACGAGCAGTACTTC.

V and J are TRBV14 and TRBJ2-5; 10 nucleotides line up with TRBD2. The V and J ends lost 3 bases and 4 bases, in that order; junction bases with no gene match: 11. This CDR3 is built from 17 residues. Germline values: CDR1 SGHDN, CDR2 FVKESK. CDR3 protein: CASSQGLLRLAGETQYF. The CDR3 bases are TGTGCCAGCAGCCAGGGCCTCCTAAGACTAGCGGGAGAGACCCAGTACTTC.

DNA for the CDR3: TGCGCCAGCCATGGGGCGGGAGGGTCATACAATGAGCAGTTCTTC. This codes for CASHGAGGSYNEQFF. The chain joins TRBV10-1 to TRBJ2-1, with 9 bases lining up with TRBD2. The ends lost 8 bases at V and 4 bases at J; junction bases unmatched: 9. This CDR3 is built from 15 residues. Per the germline V gene, CDR1 is WNHNN and CDR2 is SYGVQD (reference sequence).

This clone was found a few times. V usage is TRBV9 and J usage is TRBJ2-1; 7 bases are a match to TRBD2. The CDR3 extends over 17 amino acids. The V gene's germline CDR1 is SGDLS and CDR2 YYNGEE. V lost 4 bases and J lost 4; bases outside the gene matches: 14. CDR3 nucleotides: TGTGCCAGCAGCCCATATATGCCTAGCGGACCTTACAATGAGCAGTTCTTC. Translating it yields CASSPYMPSGPYNEQFF.

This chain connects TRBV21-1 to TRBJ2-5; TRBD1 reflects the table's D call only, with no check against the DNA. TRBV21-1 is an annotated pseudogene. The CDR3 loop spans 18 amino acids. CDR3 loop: CASSKFAYGRTGGETQYF. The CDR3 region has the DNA TGTGCCAGCAGCAAATTTGCCTACGGCCGGACAGGGGGCGAGACCCAGTACTTC.

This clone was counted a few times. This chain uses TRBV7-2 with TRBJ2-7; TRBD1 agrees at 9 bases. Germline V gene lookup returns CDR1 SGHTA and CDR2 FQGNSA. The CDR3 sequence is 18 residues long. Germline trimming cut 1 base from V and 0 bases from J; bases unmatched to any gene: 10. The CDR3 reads CASSLVSWDRDSSYEQYF. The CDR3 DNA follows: TGTGCCAGCAGCTTAGTATCCTGGGACAGGGATAGCTCCTACGAGCAGTACTTC.